Sequencing of this T cell receptor beta chain was carried out in a study of T cell repertoires in cytomegalovirus infection (dated by TCRdb to between 2018 and 2020). Notes on the research overall: The peptide stimulations were aimed at well-studied HLA-B-restricted epitopes as well as recently identified HLA-C-restricted CMV epitopes, whose presentation resists viral immunomodulation. The HLA type of each donor mattered for the analysis, because public TCR beta signatures pointed to carriage of CMV infection along with the matching HLA type.

Reads for this sample came from an Illumina HiSeq 1500. In-frame beta chains were kept once TCRdb had trimmed the public reads at Q25 with fastp and called clones with MiXCR. Rows with one shared CDR3 protein collapse into an entry with the most common genes and DNA. This sample holds roughly 990,000 distinct CDR3 sequences; 30% to 40% were observed only once. The ten largest clonotypes hold roughly an eighth of the sample. This clonotype was detected a few times. The antigen this receptor binds is unknown. Base qualities were left out, and no much larger clone turns up one base away. Sequences SEHNR (CDR1) and FQNEAQ (CDR2) are obtained from the germline V gene (reference sequence). The CDR3 starts with the cysteine, ends with the phenylalanine, and has 16 residues. The entry retains the CDR3 DNA only, 48 bases that are in frame from base 1. Clipping removes 4 bases from V and 5 bases from J, with 12 as the unmatched junction base count.

Study-wide conclusions, independent of this receptor: In both this cohort and an independent roughly 350-donor cohort, the cumulative frequency of public TCR beta family members distinguished carriers of CMV infection plus the relevant HLA type. The ex vivo response was dominated by HLA-C-restricted CMV-specific TCR beta clonotypes, and the single most frequent clonotype in two of eight donors was supplied by these HLA-C-restricted clonotypes.

The treatment or condition tag for this specimen amounts to: in vitro stimulation with specific CMV peptide epitopes to enrich CMV-specific T cells. Specimen: cultured CD8+ T cells from PBMCs, collected from culture after CMV antigen stimulation. In this chain, TRBV7-9 is recombined with TRBJ1-1; 8 of the junction bases match TRBD1. This TCR was sampled from a human donor in good health (CMV status not recorded). Some clones in this sample may be carry-over from other donors' samples. The CDR3 in this case is CASSSPLGTGWTEAFF. The sequenced DNA is TGTGCCAGCAGCTCTCCGCTAGGGACAGGTTGGACTGAAGCTTTCTTT. This CDR3, with the reference TRBV7-9 and TRBJ1-1 proteins standing in past its ends, gives the full variable domain DTGVSQNPRHKITKRGQNVTFRCDPISEHNRLYWYRQTLGQGPEFLTYFQNEAQLEKSRLLSDRFSAERPKGSFSTLEIQRTEQGDSAMYLCASSSPLGTGWTEAFFGQGTRLTVV.